This T cell receptor (beta chain) was observed in a study of HIV-infected patients and healthy controls. Using its own MiXCR run on the 5' RACE reads, TCRdb lists one record per CDR3 protein. The profile shows 65,000 to 70,000 distinct CDR3 sequences, about 15% of them singletons. V was trimmed by 1 base and J by 1 base, leaving 13 bases between them. Germline assignment: CDR1 DFQATT and CDR2 SNEGSKA (reference sequence). The CDR3 is 15 residues long. This clonotype was seen more than once but under ten times. The sequence was obtained from a human donor in good health. The gene calls are TRBV20-1 and TRBJ1-1; D uncertain. Sequenced input: CD4+ T cells from blood. DNA of the CDR3: TGCAGTGCTAGAGGCCGGGTTCTGACGAACACTGAAGCTTTCTTT. This encodes CSARGRVLTNTEAFF.